This TCR beta chain was identified in a study of vaccination effects on CD4 cells after COVID-19. Researchers isolated CD4+ T cells once about eleven days of culture had elapsed. It was two doses of either the BNT162b2 or mRNA-1273 vaccine that participants received. None of the vaccinated had previously contracted SARS-CoV-2, and their nucleocapsid antibodies tested negative. Sequenced by immunoSEQ multiplex PCR; TCRdb stores in-frame clones only, minus some. In the table there are about 45,000 clones, 72% of which are singletons. CDR1 and CDR2 from the germline V gene are SQVTM and ANQGSEA. Trimming left V 0 bases short and J 3 bases short, with 15 bases between. The CDR3 contains 15 residues. Concerning this clone itself: What it binds is unknown.

Study conclusions and caveats: Long after vaccination, the clones induced by infection and by vaccine shrank markedly in size. The vaccine-induced clones of healthy vaccinees included only 1 of 255 that cross-reacted with common cold coronaviruses.

The rearrangement joins TRBV29-1 to TRBJ2-7; the D call may be TRBD1 or TRBD2 (7 bases each). This sequence originates from a human donor who received a COVID-19 vaccine. The source material was CD4+ T cells from PBMCs cultured without peptide, sampled after COVID-19 vaccination. Written as DNA, the CDR3 is TGCAGCGTTGAAGAGGGGAGGGGGCGAAGCTACGAGCAGTACTTC. It translates to CSVEEGRGRSYEQYF.